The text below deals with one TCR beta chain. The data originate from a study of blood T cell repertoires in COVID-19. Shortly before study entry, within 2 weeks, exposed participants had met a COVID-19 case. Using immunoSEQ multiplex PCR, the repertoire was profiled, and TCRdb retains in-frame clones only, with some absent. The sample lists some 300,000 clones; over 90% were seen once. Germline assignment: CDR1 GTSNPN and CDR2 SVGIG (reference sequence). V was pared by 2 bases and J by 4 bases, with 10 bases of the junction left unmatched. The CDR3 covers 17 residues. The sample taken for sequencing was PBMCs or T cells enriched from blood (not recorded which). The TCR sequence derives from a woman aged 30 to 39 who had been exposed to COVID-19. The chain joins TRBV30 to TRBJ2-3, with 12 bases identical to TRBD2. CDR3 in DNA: TGTGCCTGGAGTCCGACTCGGACTAGCGGGGTCCCAGATACGCAGTATTTT. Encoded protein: CAWSPTRTSGVPDTQYF.